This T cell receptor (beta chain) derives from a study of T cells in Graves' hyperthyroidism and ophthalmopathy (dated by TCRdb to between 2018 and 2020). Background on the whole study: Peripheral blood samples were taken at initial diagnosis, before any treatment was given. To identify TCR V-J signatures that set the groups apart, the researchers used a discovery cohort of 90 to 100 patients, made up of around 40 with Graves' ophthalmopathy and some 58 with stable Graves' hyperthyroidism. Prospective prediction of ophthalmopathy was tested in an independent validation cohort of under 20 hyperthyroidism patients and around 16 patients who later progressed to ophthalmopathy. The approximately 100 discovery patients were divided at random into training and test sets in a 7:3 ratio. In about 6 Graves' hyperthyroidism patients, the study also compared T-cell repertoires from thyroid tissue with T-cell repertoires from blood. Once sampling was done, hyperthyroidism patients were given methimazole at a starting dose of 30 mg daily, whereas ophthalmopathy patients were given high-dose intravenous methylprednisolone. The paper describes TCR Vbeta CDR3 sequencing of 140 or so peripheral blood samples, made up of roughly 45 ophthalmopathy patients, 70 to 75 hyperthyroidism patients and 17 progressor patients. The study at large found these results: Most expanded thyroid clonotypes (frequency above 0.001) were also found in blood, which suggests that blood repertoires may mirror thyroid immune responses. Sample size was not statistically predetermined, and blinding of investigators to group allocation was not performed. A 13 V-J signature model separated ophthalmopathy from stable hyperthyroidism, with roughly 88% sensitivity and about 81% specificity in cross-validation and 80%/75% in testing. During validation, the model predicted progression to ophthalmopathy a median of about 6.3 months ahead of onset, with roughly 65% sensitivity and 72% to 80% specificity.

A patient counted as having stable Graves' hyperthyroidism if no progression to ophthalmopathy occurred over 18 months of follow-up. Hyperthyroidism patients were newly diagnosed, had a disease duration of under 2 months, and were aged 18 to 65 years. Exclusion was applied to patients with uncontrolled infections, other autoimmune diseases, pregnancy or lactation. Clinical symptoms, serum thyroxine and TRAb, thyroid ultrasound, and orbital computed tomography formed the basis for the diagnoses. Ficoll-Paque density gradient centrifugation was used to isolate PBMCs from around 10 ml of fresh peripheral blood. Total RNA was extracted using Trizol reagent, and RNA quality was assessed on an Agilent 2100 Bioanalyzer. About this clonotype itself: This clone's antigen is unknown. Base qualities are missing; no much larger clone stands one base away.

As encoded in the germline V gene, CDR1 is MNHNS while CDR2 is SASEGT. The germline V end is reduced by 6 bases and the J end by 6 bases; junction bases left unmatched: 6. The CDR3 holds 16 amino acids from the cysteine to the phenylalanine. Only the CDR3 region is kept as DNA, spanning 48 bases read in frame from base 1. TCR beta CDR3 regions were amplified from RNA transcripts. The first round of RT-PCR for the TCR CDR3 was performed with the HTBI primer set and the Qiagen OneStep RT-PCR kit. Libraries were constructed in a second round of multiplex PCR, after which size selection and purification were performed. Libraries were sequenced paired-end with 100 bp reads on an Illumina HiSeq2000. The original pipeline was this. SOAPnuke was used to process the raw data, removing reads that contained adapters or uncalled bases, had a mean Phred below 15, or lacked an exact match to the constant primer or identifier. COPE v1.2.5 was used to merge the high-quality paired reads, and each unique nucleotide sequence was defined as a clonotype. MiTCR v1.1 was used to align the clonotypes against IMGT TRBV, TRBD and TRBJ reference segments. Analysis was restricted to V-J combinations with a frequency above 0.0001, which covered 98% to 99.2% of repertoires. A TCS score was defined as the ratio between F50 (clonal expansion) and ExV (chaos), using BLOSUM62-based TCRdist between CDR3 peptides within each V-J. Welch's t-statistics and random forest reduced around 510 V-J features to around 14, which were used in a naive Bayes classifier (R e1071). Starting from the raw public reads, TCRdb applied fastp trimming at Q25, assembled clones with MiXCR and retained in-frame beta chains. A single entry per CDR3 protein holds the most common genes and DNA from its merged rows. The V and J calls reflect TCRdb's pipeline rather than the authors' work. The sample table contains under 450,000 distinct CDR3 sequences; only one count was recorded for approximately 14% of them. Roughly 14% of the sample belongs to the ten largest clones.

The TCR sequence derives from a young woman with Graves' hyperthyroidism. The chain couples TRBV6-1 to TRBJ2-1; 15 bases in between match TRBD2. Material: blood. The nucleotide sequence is TGTGCCAGCAGGAAACCGGGACTAGCGGGGGGCAATGAGCAGTTCTTC. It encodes CASRKPGLAGGNEQFF.